These 25 T cell receptor beta chains were all obtained from the same sample, sequenced in a study of a mutant IDH1 vaccine in newly diagnosed glioma (TCRdb year 2021). Antigens of these TCRs are unknown. The intended sense of this specimen's time point label: week 47, end of study. Each vaccine dose was 300 ug of a 20-mer mutant IDH1 peptide in Montanide, given subcutaneously with topical imiquimod. The library was generated by the immunoSEQ multiplex PCR assay. Not all clones reach the TCRdb copy of this immuneACCESS table, which keeps in-frame sequences only. Checked studies attribute under half of the gap to unresolved V genes and leave the rest unexplained. The sample data list fewer than 95,000 clones, and roughly 77% of these were observed just once. Around 5.3% of the sample rests with the top ten. Sequenced material: PBMCs, taken from a glioma patient whose treatment included an IDH1 peptide vaccine. These TCRs come from a man aged 40-55 years with glioma.

The chain carries TRBV6-6 and TRBJ1-1; D is undetermined. The germline CDR1 and CDR2 sequences are MNHNY and SVGAGI (reference sequence). There are 15 residues in the CDR3. V lost 0 bases to trimming and J lost 4 bases, with 12 bases between them. The CDR3 here is CASSYSRSGFTEAFF. The CDR3 DNA sequence: TGTGCCAGCAGTTACTCGAGAAGCGGGTTCACTGAAGCTTTCTTT.

The chain couples TRBV14 to TRBJ1-6, with D maybe TRBD1 (6 bases). Trimming left V 1 base short and J 5 bases short, with 15 bases between. There are 17 residues in the CDR3. The germline V gene has CDR1 SGHDN and CDR2 FVKESK. CDR3 sequence: CASSQVIGGLNNSPLHF. In DNA, the CDR3 is TGTGCCAGCAGCCAAGTCATAGGGGGATTGAATAATTCACCCCTCCACTTT. Full variable domain (outside the CDR3, taken from reference TRBV14 and TRBJ1-6): EAGVTQFPSHSVIEKGQTVTLRCDPISGHDNLYWYRRVMGKEIKFLLHFVKESKQDESGMPNNRFLAERTGGTYSTLKVQPAELEDSGVYFCASSQVIGGLNNSPLHFGNGTRLTVT.

This clone was picked up a small number of times. The chain recombines TRBV4-3 with TRBJ2-1; D remains unclear. This CDR3 has 15 amino acids. The germline gives CDR1 LGHNA, CDR2 YSLEER. Trimming left V 6 bases short and J 4 bases short, with 16 bases between. CDR3 sequence: CASSKQAVQYNEQFF. CDR3 nucleotides: TGCGCCAGCAGTAAGCAGGCGGTCCAGTACAATGAGCAGTTCTTC.

The chain couples TRBV19 to TRBJ2-7, with TRBD1 as a possible D gene (5 bases). This CDR3 contains 14 residues. Deletions cut 3 bases from V and 7 bases from J, with 16 bases between. CDR1 and CDR2 from the germline V gene are LNHDA and SQIVND (reference sequence). The DNA for the CDR3 is TGTGCCAGTAGTATCCTGGGGCTATCGGTGGAGCAGTACTTC. It codes for CASSILGLSVEQYF.

The genes are TRBV7-6 and TRBJ1-2; D may be TRBD1 (6 bases). The germline V and J ends were trimmed by 5 bases and 4 bases, with 17 bases remaining between them. The germline V gene has CDR1 SGHVS and CDR2 FNYEAQ. This CDR3 has 15 residues. CDR3 protein: CASSLDDSGAYGYTF. In DNA form, the CDR3 reads TGTGCCAGCAGCCTAGATGATTCAGGGGCCTATGGCTACACCTTC.

The V gene is TRBV30, the J gene TRBJ1-2, with a tentative D call TRBD1 (5 bases). Trimming left V 7 bases short and J 8 bases short, with 17 bases between. In germline, CDR1 is GTSNPN, CDR2 SVGIG (reference sequence). CDR3 length equals 12 residues. This CDR3 is CASLRQGGGYTF. CDR3 DNA: TGTGCCTCCTTACGGCAGGGCGGCGGCTACACCTTC.

V is TRBV5-6 and J is TRBJ2-7; 9 bases fit TRBD2. The V gene's germline CDR1 is SGHDT and CDR2 YYEEEE. The length of the CDR3 is 16 residues. V shed 5 bases and J 4 bases; nucleotides not matched to a gene: 13. CDR3 amino acids: CASSLPAGGPAYEQYF. The CDR3 region has the DNA TGTGCCAGCAGTTTGCCCGCGGGAGGGCCAGCGTACGAGCAGTACTTC.

J is TRBJ1-5 and V is TRBV5-8, with 12 bases aligning to TRBD1. The CDR3 runs to 15 residues. The germline gives CDR1 SGHTS, CDR2 YDEGEE. With V trimmed by 4 bases and J by 6 bases, 5 bases remained unmatched. CDR3 loop: CASSAGTGGLQPQHF. The CDR3 coding sequence is TGTGCCAGCAGCGCAGGGACAGGGGGCCTTCAGCCCCAGCATTTT.

The genes are TRBV27 and TRBJ1-6, with D maybe TRBD1 (6 bases). The V end was cut by 5 bases, the J end by 9 bases, with 11 bases between. CDR1 and CDR2 (germline): MNHEY, SMNVEV (reference sequence). The CDR3 has 13 amino acids. In nucleotides, the CDR3 is TGTGCCAGCAGTACAGGGTTTTTTTCACCCCTCCACTTT. It is translated as CASSTGFFSPLHF.

The chain recombines TRBV19 with TRBJ2-7; 9 bases fit TRBD2. This CDR3 is built from 15 residues. CDR1 is LNHDA, CDR2 SQIVND, per germline (reference sequence). With V trimmed by 1 base and J by 1 base, 2 bases remained unmatched. CDR3 sequence reads: CASSIGLAGSYEQYF. As DNA, the CDR3 is TGTGCCAGTAGTATAGGTCTAGCGGGATCCTACGAGCAGTACTTC.

V is TRBV6-5 and J is TRBJ2-2; D is uncertain. Trimming took off 5 bases at V and 3 bases at J, with 1 base between the two ends. The CDR3 is 11 amino acids. The germline CDR1 and CDR2 sequences are MNHEY and SVGAGI. This chain's CDR3 is CASSHTGELFF. In DNA form, the CDR3 reads TGTGCCAGCAGTCACACCGGGGAGCTGTTTTTT.

The CDR3 region is CAWSVPNSGSSYTDTQYF. DNA for the CDR3: TGTGCCTGGAGTGTACCCAATAGCGGGAGTTCGTACACAGATACGCAGTATTTT. This chain links TRBV30 with TRBJ2-3, with TRBD2 matching 9 bases. V lost 0 bases and J lost 2; bases outside the gene matches: 12. Germline assignment: CDR1 GTSNPN and CDR2 SVGIG (reference sequence). CDR3 length equals 18 residues.

V and J are TRBV14 and TRBJ2-7, with 7 bases aligning to TRBD1. V was pared by 1 base and J by 6 bases, with 3 bases of the junction left unmatched. Germline V CDR1 and CDR2: SGHDN, FVKESK. The CDR3 runs 13 residues. The CDR3 nucleotides are TGTGCCAGCAGCCAAGGACAGGGAACCGAGCAGTACTTC. As protein: CASSQGQGTEQYF. Full variable domain (remainder filled in from reference TRBV14 and TRBJ2-7): EAGVTQFPSHSVIEKGQTVTLRCDPISGHDNLYWYRRVMGKEIKFLLHFVKESKQDESGMPNNRFLAERTGGTYSTLKVQPAELEDSGVYFCASSQGQGTEQYFGPGTRLTVT.

In the case of this clone: At one of its ends the junction is not consistent with the germline gene, which may arise from a read error. The chain combines TRBV18 with TRBJ2-7; 14 bases match TRBD2. CDR1 KGHSH and CDR2 LQKENI come from the germline V gene. The CDR3 contains 16 residues. The CDR3 sequence: CASSPGTSGSLYGQYF. The DNA of the CDR3 is TGTGCCAGCTCCCCGGGGACTAGCGGGAGTCTCTACGGGCAGTACTTC.

The chain couples TRBV7-2 to TRBJ1-2; D gene unclear. Trimming cost V 0 bases and J 1 base, with 9 bases left between them. The CDR3 is 15 amino acids. From germline, CDR1 is SGHTA and CDR2 FQGNSA. The CDR3 sequence is CASSLAERLNYGYTF. CDR3 bases: TGTGCCAGCAGCTTAGCGGAGCGCCTTAACTATGGCTACACCTTC.

This chain links TRBV6-5 with TRBJ1-2; no clear D gene. The CDR3 extends over 13 amino acids. V was pared by 2 bases and J by 6 bases, with 10 bases between. Per the germline V gene, CDR1 is MNHEY and CDR2 is SVGAGI. DNA for the CDR3: TGTGCCAGCAGTTACGGAGAAGGGCATGGCTACACCTTC. This gives the protein CASSYGEGHGYTF.

The genes are TRBV29-1 and TRBJ2-3; D perhaps matches TRBD2 (6 bases). Germline V gives CDR1 SQVTM, CDR2 ANQGSEA. The CDR3 is made up of 14 amino acids. V was cut by 1 base and J by 4 bases, with 12 bases left in between. The CDR3 coding sequence is TGCAGCGTTGAAGTTAGCGGAGGGGCAGATACGCAGTATTTT. It encodes CSVEVSGGADTQYF.

The chain couples TRBV5-6 to TRBJ2-7, with unresolved D. The germline CDR1 and CDR2 sequences are SGHDT and YYEEEE. The CDR3 spans 14 residues. V was shortened by 0 bases and J by 3 bases, with 10 bases between the two germline ends. CDR3 region: CASSLEVFSYEQYF. DNA for the CDR3: TGTGCCAGCAGCTTGGAGGTCTTTAGCTACGAGCAGTACTTC.

This chain uses TRBV19 with TRBJ1-3; D not certain. The ends were cut back, 3 bases at V and 0 bases at J, with 9 bases in the middle. The V gene's germline CDR1 is LNHDA and CDR2 SQIVND (reference sequence). This CDR3 has 15 residues. CDR3 sequence (DNA): TGTGCCAGTAGTATGGTCAGTTTCTCTGGAAACACCATATATTTT. Its translation: CASSMVSFSGNTIYF.

This chain uses TRBV4-2 with TRBJ1-2; unclear D gene. Germline lookup yields CDR1 LGHNA and CDR2 YNFKEQ. The CDR3 runs 13 residues. V lost 4 bases, J lost 3 bases, and 9 bases lay in between. CDR3 loop: CASSPGGDYGYTF. For the CDR3, the DNA is TGTGCCAGCAGCCCCGGAGGAGACTATGGCTACACCTTC.

This clone was recorded only once. This chain connects TRBV30 to TRBJ1-2; D possibly corresponds to TRBD1 (5 bases). The CDR3 consists of 14 residues. V lost 0 bases and J 7 bases, leaving 15 bases between the germline ends. Per the germline V gene, CDR1 is GTSNPN and CDR2 is SVGIG (reference sequence). CDR3 region: CAWSVIELRGGYTF. The DNA for the CDR3 is TGTGCCTGGAGTGTGATCGAGCTAAGGGGTGGCTACACCTTC.

CDR3 nucleotide sequence: TGTGCCAGCAGCTTGGTTAGACAGGGGAGGTACGAGCAGTACTTC. This codes for CASSLVRQGRYEQYF. The chain uses TRBV5-4 and TRBJ2-7; 8 positions agree with TRBD1. After removal of 0 bases from V and 4 bases from J, the junction contained 6 bases not matched to a gene. This CDR3 spans 15 amino acids. Germline CDR1 is SGHNT and CDR2 is YYREEE (reference sequence).

This chain joins TRBV10-3 and TRBJ2-7; tentative D call: TRBD1 (6 bases). The ends were cut back, 5 bases at V and 3 bases at J, with 11 bases in the middle. The germline V gene encodes CDR1 ENHRY and CDR2 SYGVKD. The CDR3 is 13 amino acids. CDR3 sequence reads: CAISRDKNYEQYF. CDR3 DNA: TGTGCCATCAGTAGGGACAAAAACTACGAGCAGTACTTC.

The chain employs TRBV19 and TRBJ2-3; D is ambiguous. Per the germline V gene, CDR1 is LNHDA and CDR2 is SQIVND (reference sequence). The CDR3 consists of 14 residues. V lost 5 bases and J 2 bases, leaving 11 bases between the germline ends. The CDR3 protein is CASSFVGNTDTQYF. The CDR3 nucleotides are TGTGCCAGTAGTTTTGTAGGCAACACAGATACGCAGTATTTT.

In this sample, this clone turned up a few times. This rearrangement joins TRBV1 to TRBJ1-5; the table's D call of TRBD1 was not tested on the DNA. TRBV1 is noted as a pseudogene. This CDR3 region has 15 residues. In DNA, the CDR3 is TGCACCAGCAGGCAAACCGACAGCAGCAATCAGCCCCAGCATTTT. Its protein is CTSRQTDSSNQPQHF.